These 25 T cell receptor beta chains share one sample of origin, sequenced in a study of CD8 T cells in ankylosing spondylitis. Study-level results: There was a TCR beta motif, made of several highly homologous variants, that appeared characteristic of ankylosing spondylitis blood.

No cognate antigen is known for these TCRs. TCRdb fed the 5' RACE reads into MiXCR, producing one record per CDR3 protein. The data hold a few hundred thousand distinct CDR3 sequences, with 20% to 25% observed a single time. Sequencing was carried out using blood, either unsorted or a sorted T cell fraction (not recorded which). All receptors come from a male donor with ankylosing spondylitis.

Only a few counts were recorded for this clonotype. The CDR3 DNA follows: TGTGCCTGGAGCAGGGTTTTGACTGAAGCTTTCTTT. Translated, it gives CAWSRVLTEAFF. This chain uses TRBV30 with TRBJ1-1; TRBD1 is a possible D gene (5 bases). The CDR3 sequence is 12 residues long. The germline gives CDR1 GTSNPN, CDR2 SVGIG (reference sequence). Trimming removed 3 bases at V and 5 bases at J, with 10 bases between.

The chain is built from TRBV4-1 and TRBJ1-6; 9 bases are a match to TRBD1. CDR1 is MGHRA and CDR2 is YSYEKL in the germline V gene. This CDR3 is built from 14 residues. The trim removed 4 bases at V and 7 bases at J, leaving 2 bases unmatched. Written as DNA, the CDR3 is TGCGCCAGCAGCCGGGACAGGGCGAATTCACCCCTCCACTTT. This translates into CASSRDRANSPLHF.

The J gene is TRBJ1-1, the V gene TRBV3-1, with no clear D. Germline V gene data show CDR1 as LGHDT and CDR2 as YNNKEL (reference sequence). The CDR3 extends over 13 amino acids. V lost 3 bases, J lost 7 bases, and 12 bases lay in between. The CDR3 bases are TGTGCCAGCAGCCAGGAATGGACGGGTGAAGCTTTCTTT. This gives the protein CASSQEWTGEAFF.

This clonotype occurred a few times. The V gene is TRBV28, the J gene TRBJ1-2; D is possibly TRBD1 (5 bases). The CDR3 is 13 residues long. Germline CDR1 and CDR2: MDHEN and SYDVKM. Trimming took off 5 bases at V and 6 bases at J, with 13 bases between the two ends. CDR3 nucleotides: TGTGCCAGCAGTGGTAGGGGCGCCGATGGCTACACCTTC. Protein: CASSGRGADGYTF.

The chain employs TRBV19 and TRBJ2-1; TRBD2 matches 8 bases. Germline values: CDR1 LNHDA, CDR2 SQIVND (reference sequence). V lost 1 base, J lost 4 bases, and 3 bases stayed unmatched. The CDR3 extends over 15 amino acids. The CDR3 sequence is CASSIARGAYNEQFF. For the CDR3, the DNA is TGTGCCAGTAGTATAGCGCGGGGGGCTTACAATGAGCAGTTCTTC.

This rearrangement joins TRBV25-1 to TRBJ1-4, with D possibly TRBD1 on 5 matching bases. CDR1 and CDR2 (germline): MGHDK, SYGVNS. The CDR3 is 15 amino acids. V lost 1 base and J lost 2, with 8 bases in between. CDR3 bases: TGTGCCAGCAGTGAATGGGGACGGACTAATGAAAAACTGTTTTTT. It yields the protein CASSEWGRTNEKLFF. Full variable domain (missing parts from reference TRBV25-1 and TRBJ1-4): EADIYQTPRYLVIGTGKKITLECSQTMGHDKMYWYQQDPGMELHLIHYSYGVNSTEKGDLSSESTVSRIRTEHFPLTLESARPSHTSQYLCASSEWGRTNEKLFFGSGTQLSVL.

In its sample, this clonotype was seen many times. The V and J genes are TRBV7-9 and TRBJ2-7, with TRBD1 matching 10 bases. CDR1 SEHNR and CDR2 FQNEAQ come from the germline V gene (reference sequence). The CDR3 spans 16 residues. V trimming: 5 bases; J trimming: 7 bases; junction bases outside the gene matches: 14. CDR3 region: CASSQPWDRGVGEQYF. The CDR3 nucleotides read TGTGCCAGCAGCCAACCCTGGGACAGGGGAGTGGGAGAGCAGTACTTC.

The chain uses TRBV5-1 and TRBJ2-3; D unclear. The CDR3 covers 16 residues. CDR1 SGHRS and CDR2 YFSETQ come from the germline V gene. Trimming removed 5 bases at V and 5 bases at J, with 21 bases between. DNA of the CDR3: TGCGCCAGCAGGGTCACCCCCCTAGGGCCCCAAGATACGCAGTATTTT. This encodes CASRVTPLGPQDTQYF.

This clonotype has a handful of counts. The chain employs TRBV29-1 and TRBJ2-5; 10 bases map to TRBD1. The germline V gene has CDR1 SQVTM and CDR2 ANQGSEA. The CDR3 contains 14 residues. Unmatched junction bases numbered 6, after V lost 3 bases and J lost 5 bases. The CDR3 bases are TGCAGCGTTGAGGGGACAGGGGCGAAGGAGACCCAGTACTTC. Encoded protein: CSVEGTGAKETQYF.

In its sample, this clonotype was seen a few times. The V gene is TRBV9, the J gene TRBJ2-3, with D perhaps TRBD2 (6 bases). The CDR3 extends over 15 amino acids. Germline CDR1 reads SGDLS; CDR2 reads YYNGEE. The V gene lost 5 bases and the J gene lost 0 bases, with 13 bases spanning the gap. DNA of the CDR3: TGTGCCAGCAGTTTCCTTAGCGGTAGCACAGATACGCAGTATTTT. Residues: CASSFLSGSTDTQYF.

The sample holds a few counts of this clonotype. The chain employs TRBV6-2 or TRBV6-3 and TRBJ2-1, with D hard to call. The CDR3 extends over 16 amino acids. Trimming cost V 2 bases and J 0 bases, with 11 bases left between them. Germline CDR1 is MNHEY and CDR2 is SVGEGT. The CDR3 sequence is CASSYPLEYSYNEQFF. The CDR3 DNA reads as TGTGCCAGCAGTTACCCCCTGGAATACTCCTACAATGAGCAGTTCTTC.

This clonotype was seen only a few times. The chain employs TRBV19 and TRBJ2-2, with D perhaps given as TRBD1 or TRBD2 (5 bases each). Trimming removed 8 bases from V and 5 bases from J, with 21 bases in between. This CDR3 has 16 amino acids. Germline assignment: CDR1 LNHDA and CDR2 SQIVND (reference sequence). The CDR3 is CASRLLGAGETGELFF. In nucleotides, the CDR3 is TGTGCCAGTCGTCTTTTAGGGGCTGGGGAGACCGGGGAGCTGTTTTTT.

This clonotype was detected once. V and J are TRBV7-9 and TRBJ1-1; D perhaps matches TRBD1 (5 bases). Trimming removed 5 bases at V and 3 bases at J, with 13 bases between. The CDR3 totals 14 residues. Germline V gives CDR1 SEHNR, CDR2 FQNEAQ (reference sequence). This chain's CDR3 is CASSRVWGDTEAFF. The DNA of the CDR3 is TGTGCCAGCAGCCGAGTGTGGGGCGACACTGAAGCTTTCTTT.

This clonotype was recorded many times. The chain has TRBV7-9 and TRBJ1-2; D may be TRBD1 (5 bases). This CDR3 contains 11 residues. CDR1 and CDR2 (germline): SEHNR, FQNEAQ (reference sequence). For the CDR3, the DNA is TGTGTTGGGGGAAGTAACTATGGCTACACCTTC. Residues: CVGGSNYGYTF.

The chain uses TRBV3-1 and TRBJ1-1, with 9 nucleotides matching TRBD1. Looked up from germline, CDR1 is LGHDT and CDR2 is YNNKEL (reference sequence). CDR3 length: 15 residues. J lost 5 bases, V lost 0 bases, and 4 bases had no gene match. The CDR3 region has the DNA TGTGCCAGCAGCCAAGAGGACAGGGGAAAGACTGAAGCTTTCTTT. Protein sequence: CASSQEDRGKTEAFF.

This clonotype appeared a few times. J is TRBJ2-7 and V is TRBV7-2; 7 nucleotides line up with TRBD1. The J segment lost 5 bases and the V segment lost 5 bases, leaving 12 bases of the junction unmatched. CDR1 and CDR2 from the germline V gene are SGHTA and FQGNSA. This CDR3 is built from 15 residues. The CDR3 region has the DNA TGTGCCAGCAGCCCAAGACAGGGAATTTTCGACGAGCAGTACTTC. This codes for CASSPRQGIFDEQYF.

V and J are TRBV6-5 and TRBJ2-5; TRBD1 might be the D (6 bases). CDR1 is MNHEY, CDR2 SVGAGI, per germline. This CDR3 contains 14 residues. V dropped 0 bases and J dropped 2 bases, with 7 bases sitting between them. CDR3 nucleotide sequence: TGTGCCAGCAGTTACTCTGGACAGCAAGAGACCCAGTACTTC. Translated, it gives CASSYSGQQETQYF.

The chain links TRBV20-1 to TRBJ2-7; D remains ambiguous. The V end lost 4 bases, the J end lost 3 bases, and 13 bases lay between the germline ends. The CDR3 covers 13 residues. The germline gives CDR1 DFQATT, CDR2 SNEGSKA (reference sequence). The CDR3, as DNA: TGCAGTGCTACCTCTGGACGTCTCTACGAGCAGTACTTC. Translation gives CSATSGRLYEQYF.

The V gene is TRBV12-3 or TRBV12-4, the J gene TRBJ2-1; D unresolved. V was clipped by 1 base and J by 0 bases, with 4 bases between them. The CDR3 runs 14 residues. CDR3 residues: CASSLVYSYNEQFF. CDR3 sequence (DNA): TGTGCCAGCAGTTTAGTTTACTCCTACAATGAGCAGTTCTTC.

This chain connects TRBV6-2 or TRBV6-3 to TRBJ2-1, with 12 positions matching TRBD2. Germline assignment: CDR1 MNHEY and CDR2 SVGEGT. The CDR3 covers 13 residues. V shed 9 bases and J 4 bases; nucleotides not matched to a gene: 1. The CDR3 reads CARGLAGYNEQFF. DNA for the CDR3: TGTGCCAGAGGACTAGCGGGGTACAATGAGCAGTTCTTC.

This chain uses TRBV3-1 with TRBJ2-5, with 9 positions matching TRBD1. The CDR3 has 15 residues. Trimming at V came to 1 base and at J to 5 bases, leaving 5 bases not matched to a gene. CDR1 and CDR2 (germline): LGHDT, YNNKEL (reference sequence). CDR3 amino acids: CASSQAGTGHETQYF. CDR3 coding DNA: TGTGCCAGCAGCCAAGCCGGGACAGGGCACGAGACCCAGTACTTC.

This clonotype was found a few times. The rearrangement joins TRBV6-5 to TRBJ2-5; D ambiguous. Germline loops: CDR1 MNHEY, CDR2 SVGAGI. Trimming shortened V by 3 bases and J by 2 bases, and 7 bases separated the two germline ends. The CDR3 length is 13 residues. DNA for the CDR3: TGTGCCAGCAGTTATTCACCTCAAGAGACCCAGTACTTC. As protein: CASSYSPQETQYF.

The chain has TRBV7-9 and TRBJ2-2, with D possibly TRBD2 on 6 matching bases. The V gene's germline CDR1 is SEHNR and CDR2 FQNEAQ (reference sequence). The CDR3 is 16 amino acids. The V and J ends lost 0 bases and 6 bases respectively, with 14 bases between them. The CDR3 region is CASSLAGGAFPGELFF. In DNA form, the CDR3 reads TGTGCCAGCAGCTTAGCGGGGGGAGCTTTTCCCGGGGAGCTGTTTTTT.

This clonotype was seen only a few times. This chain uses TRBV12-3 or TRBV12-4 with TRBJ1-4; TRBD1 matches 7 bases. CDR3 size: 17 residues. V trimming: 5 bases; J trimming: 4 bases; junction bases outside the gene matches: 13. The CDR3 sequence: CASSVLGQPAGNEKLFF. The CDR3 DNA reads as TGTGCCAGCAGTGTCCTGGGACAGCCGGCCGGTAATGAAAAACTGTTTTTT.

This clonotype was seen a few times. The V call is TRBV5-1, the J call TRBJ1-1, with 9 bases lining up with TRBD1. The CDR3 runs 19 residues. CDR1 is SGHRS, CDR2 YFSETQ, per germline. J gave up 1 base and V 1 base, and 14 bases lay outside the gene matches. DNA of the CDR3: TGCGCCAGCAGCTTGCTCGGACAGGGGCCCGGTTTGGGGAACACTGAAGCTTTCTTT. Protein product: CASSLLGQGPGLGNTEAFF.